The 16 T cell receptor beta chains below all came from one sample that was sequenced in a study of shared clonotypes between healthy human individuals. The data were produced by immunoSEQ multiplex PCR, yet TCRdb's version contains in-frame clones alone and is incomplete. The sample records under 2.5 million clones, less than 95% being singletons. Sequences were obtained from naive CD4+ T cells from PBMCs. Documented subset: CD45RA+ positively selected. These receptors were collected from a man younger than 35 in good health. Some clones in this sample may be carry-over from other donors' samples.

This chain uses TRBV11-2 with TRBJ2-3; TRBD2 matches at 12 bases. V trimming: 1 base; J trimming: 8 bases; junction bases outside the gene matches: 7. The CDR3 totals 16 residues. The germline V gene has CDR1 SGHAT and CDR2 FQNNGV. The CDR3 loop is CASSLALAGGRVTQYF. CDR3 in DNA: TGTGCCAGCAGCTTAGCCCTAGCGGGAGGGCGGGTTACGCAGTATTTT.

In this sample, this clone turned up once. This chain connects TRBV4-1 to TRBJ2-1; D call uncertain. The CDR3 loop spans 14 amino acids. V shed 3 bases and J shed 12 bases, with 18 bases lying between them. Germline V CDR1 and CDR2: MGHRA, YSYEKL. CDR3 DNA sequence: TGCGCCAGCAGCCAGCCCGGTACCCATGGTGGGCAGTTCTTC. It encodes CASSQPGTHGGQFF.

This chain joins TRBV5-6 and TRBJ1-2; D remains ambiguous. This CDR3 contains 12 residues. Germline V lookup: CDR1 SGHDT, CDR2 YYEEEE. The V end was cut by 4 bases, the J end by 8 bases, with 12 bases between. The CDR3 DNA sequence: TGTGCCAGCAGCCGTCGGGGAGGCGGCTACACCTTC. Residues: CASSRRGGGYTF.

The table lists this clone with a count of one. V is TRBV7-2 and J is TRBJ1-4; TRBD1 agrees at 9 bases. This CDR3 comprises 14 residues. Germline CDR1 is SGHTA and CDR2 is FQGNSA. J gave up 6 bases and V 4 bases, and 3 bases lay outside the gene matches. The CDR3: CASSYRDRDEKLFF. In DNA form, the CDR3 reads TGTGCCAGCAGCTACCGGGACAGGGATGAAAAACTGTTTTTT.

The chain couples TRBV5-6 to TRBJ2-7, with D unclear. The CDR3 spans 15 residues. The germline CDR1 and CDR2 sequences are SGHDT and YYEEEE. Trimming removed 3 bases at V and 6 bases at J, with 19 bases between. CDR3 nucleotides: TGTGCCAGCAGCTCCCGGGTTCAGCTACCGGCCGAGCAGTACTTC. It encodes CASSSRVQLPAEQYF. The full variable domain, its missing parts supplied by reference TRBV5-6 and TRBJ2-7, is DAGVTQSPTHLIKTRGQQVTLRCSPKSGHDTVSWYQQALGQGPQFIFQYYEEEERQRGNFPDRFSGHQFPNYSSELNVNALLLGDSALYLCASSSRVQLPAEQYFGPGTRLTVT.

The V and J genes are TRBV18 and TRBJ2-2; D might be TRBD1 (5 bases). Trimming took off 0 bases at V and 7 bases at J, with 15 bases between the two ends. The CDR3 contains 16 residues. Germline CDR1 reads KGHSH; CDR2 reads LQKENI. CDR3 region: CASSPPSSGAFGELFF. In nucleotides, the CDR3 is TGTGCCAGCTCACCACCGTCGAGTGGGGCATTCGGGGAGCTGTTTTTT.

The J gene is TRBJ2-7, the V gene TRBV29-1; 8 nucleotides agree with TRBD1. J lost 2 bases, V lost 4 bases, and 4 bases had no gene match. This CDR3 comprises 13 residues. Per the germline V gene, CDR1 is SQVTM and CDR2 is ANQGSEA. The CDR3 reads CSVVADRAYEQYF. The CDR3, as DNA: TGCAGCGTTGTCGCGGACAGGGCCTACGAGCAGTACTTC.

This clone appeared a single time. V usage is TRBV6-6 and J usage is TRBJ2-7; tentatively, D is TRBD2 (6 bases). The germline gives CDR1 MNHNY, CDR2 SVGAGI (reference sequence). V lost 0 bases, J lost 3 bases, and 15 bases lay in between. CDR3 size: 16 residues. The CDR3 DNA sequence: TGTGCCAGCAGTTACTCTTCACCGGGACTCCTCTACGAGCAGTACTTC. It translates to CASSYSSPGLLYEQYF.

The J gene is TRBJ1-3, the V gene TRBV4-2; a weak D match, TRBD1 (6 bases). The germline V and J ends were trimmed by 0 bases and 4 bases, with 16 bases remaining between them. This CDR3 has 17 amino acids. In germline, CDR1 is LGHNA, CDR2 YNFKEQ. In DNA, the CDR3 is TGTGCCAGCAGCCAAGATGTCGGGGGGGCGCGGGGAAACACCATATATTTT. It yields the protein CASSQDVGGARGNTIYF.

This chain joins TRBV15 and TRBJ2-6, with D unresolved. CDR1 is LNHNV and CDR2 is YYDKDF in the germline V gene (reference sequence). The V and J ends lost 8 bases and 0 bases respectively, with 17 bases between them. CDR3 length: 17 amino acids. This CDR3 reads CATQRGSGLSGANVLTF. In DNA form, the CDR3 reads TGTGCCACCCAGCGCGGCAGTGGTCTCTCTGGGGCCAACGTCCTGACTTTC. Supplemented by reference TRBV15 and TRBJ2-6, the full variable domain reads DAMVIQNPRYQVTQFGKPVTLSCSQTLNHNVMYWYQQKSSQAPKLLFHYYDKDFNNEADTPDNFQSRRPNTSFCFLDIRSPGLGDTAMYLCATQRGSGLSGANVLTFGAGSRLTVL.

The chain links TRBV5-1 to TRBJ2-1; D may be TRBD1 or TRBD2 (6 bases each). CDR3 size: 13 residues. Between the trimmed V and J ends, which lost 4 bases and 10 bases, there was a span of 15 bases. The germline V gene has CDR1 SGHRS and CDR2 YFSETQ. CDR3 nucleotides: TGCGCCAGCAGCCCGGGTAGCGGACAGGAGCAGTTCTTC. It is translated as CASSPGSGQEQFF.

This chain joins TRBV30 and TRBJ2-1, with 12 nucleotides matching TRBD2. V was pared by 0 bases and J by 6 bases, with 6 bases of the junction left unmatched. Germline V gives CDR1 GTSNPN, CDR2 SVGIG (reference sequence). The CDR3 runs 16 residues. CDR3: CAWSVGLAGGPNEQFF. CDR3 nucleotide sequence: TGTGCCTGGAGTGTAGGGCTAGCGGGAGGGCCCAATGAGCAGTTCTTC.

The chain combines TRBV5-1 with TRBJ2-1; 11 bases line up with TRBD2. CDR1 is SGHRS, CDR2 YFSETQ, per germline. The CDR3 runs 15 residues. The V segment lost 9 bases and the J segment 3 bases; nucleotides outside the gene matches: 8. The CDR3: CATRLAGFLYNEQFF. The CDR3 coding sequence is TGCGCCACCAGACTAGCGGGGTTCCTCTACAATGAGCAGTTCTTC.

This clone has just one count. In DNA, the CDR3 is TGTGCCAGCAGACGACAGGGGGCATCCTACGAGCAGTACTTC. Protein: CASRRQGASYEQYF. The chain recombines TRBV6-6 with TRBJ2-7; the match to TRBD1 covers 10 bases. The CDR3 is 14 amino acids. V shed 6 bases and J 1 base; nucleotides not matched to a gene: 3. The germline gives CDR1 MNHNY, CDR2 SVGAGI (reference sequence).

The chain carries TRBV28 and TRBJ1-2; tentatively, D is TRBD1 (5 bases). CDR1 MDHEN and CDR2 SYDVKM come from the germline V gene. The germline V and J ends were trimmed by 5 bases and 0 bases, with 10 bases remaining between them. The CDR3 spans 14 residues. The CDR3 loop reads CASSGGEPNYGYTF. The CDR3 DNA reads TGTGCCAGCAGTGGGGGTGAACCTAACTATGGCTACACCTTC.

The rearrangement uses TRBV7-9 and TRBJ2-3; D might be TRBD2 (5 bases). Germline CDR1 reads SEHNR; CDR2 reads FQNEAQ (reference sequence). The CDR3 runs 12 residues. V shed 3 bases and J shed 6 bases, with 7 bases lying between them. CDR3 loop: CASSFSGDTQYF. CDR3 DNA: TGTGCCAGCAGCTTTTCGGGGGATACGCAGTATTTT.